These T cell receptor beta chains were read from a single sample in a study of OX40 agonist ivuxolimab in advanced cancers. Only in-frame clones appear in the TCRdb table, and some are missing; sequencing was by immunoSEQ multiplex PCR. This sample has under 80,000 clones, with 85% found just once. The sample in question was CD4+ or CD8+ T cells sorted from blood, obtained in a trial of the OX40 agonist ivuxolimab. These receptors were obtained from an adult with an advanced solid tumor such as melanoma, head and neck, liver or kidney cancer. Both conserved end residues are part of each CDR3. The order of the fields is CDR3 DNA, CDR3 protein, D gene, V gene, clone size, J gene. The D gene is left open where the match is weak. Size values are once, few and many counts, or a class for expanded clones, and some rows have none.

CDR3 DNA: TGTGCCTGGAGTCCTTGGATGGGTTGGACTGAAGCTTTCTTT
CDR3 protein: CAWSPWMGWTEAFF
D gene: .
V gene: TRBV30
clone size: .
J gene: TRBJ1-1

CDR3 DNA: TGTGCCAGCAGTTTATCACAGGAGGGTACCGCCTTC
CDR3 protein: CASSLSQEGTAF
D gene: .
V gene: TRBV28
clone size: .
J gene: TRBJ1-2

CDR3 DNA: TGTGCCATCAGTGACTTAGCGGGAGGCCACGAGCAGTACTTC
CDR3 protein: CAISDLAGGHEQYF
D gene: TRBD2
V gene: TRBV10-3
clone size: once
J gene: TRBJ2-7

CDR3 DNA: TGTGCCAGCAGGGGACATAGTTACGAGCAGTACTTC
CDR3 protein: CASRGHSYEQYF
D gene: .
V gene: TRBV2
clone size: .
J gene: TRBJ2-7

CDR3 DNA: TGTGCCAGCAGCCCTAGGCCGACAGCCTCAGGGACAGATACGCAGTATTTT
CDR3 protein: CASSPRPTASGTDTQYF
D gene: .
V gene: TRBV9
clone size: .
J gene: TRBJ2-3

CDR3 DNA: TGTGCCAGCAGTTCCCCCTCGGACAGCCGGCCCCAGCATTTT
CDR3 protein: CASSSPSDSRPQHF
D gene: .
V gene: TRBV28
clone size: .
J gene: TRBJ1-5

CDR3 DNA: TGTGCCAGCAGCAACTCGGGACAGGTCAATCAGCCCCAGCATTTT
CDR3 protein: CASSNSGQVNQPQHF
D gene: TRBD1
V gene: TRBV6-1
clone size: .
J gene: TRBJ1-5

CDR3 DNA: TGCGCCAGCTCACAGGCCTGGACAGATACGCAGTATTTT
CDR3 protein: CASSQAWTDTQYF
D gene: .
V gene: TRBV5-1
clone size: .
J gene: TRBJ2-3

CDR3 DNA: TGTGCCAGCAGCGTAGTGACTAGCGCCTACAATGAGCAGTTCTTC
CDR3 protein: CASSVVTSAYNEQFF
D gene: TRBD2
V gene: TRBV9
clone size: .
J gene: TRBJ2-1

CDR3 DNA: TGTGCCAGCAGCTTACGACCCGGCAGCACCGGGGAGCTGTTTTTT
CDR3 protein: CASSLRPGSTGELFF
D gene: .
V gene: TRBV7-3
clone size: .
J gene: TRBJ2-2

CDR3 DNA: TGTGCCAGCAGCGTAGGGACTGCGAACACCGGGGAGCTGTTTTTT
CDR3 protein: CASSVGTANTGELFF
D gene: .
V gene: TRBV9
clone size: few
J gene: TRBJ2-2

CDR3 DNA: TGTGCCAGCTCATCGGACACAAACAATGAGCAGTTCTTC
CDR3 protein: CASSSDTNNEQFF
D gene: .
V gene: TRBV18
clone size: once
J gene: TRBJ2-1

CDR3 DNA: TGTGCCAGTAGTCAGGACAGCGTACCCTACAATGAGCAGTTCTTC
CDR3 protein: CASSQDSVPYNEQFF
D gene: .
V gene: TRBV19
clone size: .
J gene: TRBJ2-1

CDR3 DNA: TGTGCCAGCAGCCTGGGACTAGGGCCTTCCTACGAGCAGTACTTC
CDR3 protein: CASSLGLGPSYEQYF
D gene: TRBD2
V gene: TRBV7-9
clone size: once
J gene: TRBJ2-7

CDR3 DNA: TGTGCCATCAGTGAGGGCAATCAGCCCCAGCATTTT
CDR3 protein: CAISEGNQPQHF
D gene: .
V gene: TRBV10-3
clone size: .
J gene: TRBJ1-5

CDR3 DNA: TGTGCCATCAGTGTACAGTGGGATGAGCAGTTCTTC
CDR3 protein: CAISVQWDEQFF
D gene: .
V gene: TRBV10-3
clone size: .
J gene: TRBJ2-1

CDR3 DNA: TGTGCCAGCAGCCCCCTAAGGGAGGGGACTGAAGCTTTCTTT
CDR3 protein: CASSPLREGTEAFF
D gene: .
V gene: TRBV9
clone size: few
J gene: TRBJ1-1

CDR3 DNA: TGTGCCAGCAGCTTGTCTACAGGGAATGGCTACACCTTC
CDR3 protein: CASSLSTGNGYTF
D gene: .
V gene: TRBV5-6
clone size: .
J gene: TRBJ1-2

CDR3 DNA: TGTGCCAGCAGCCTTAGTCGGGGAAATAGTGAAGCTTTCTTT
CDR3 protein: CASSLSRGNSEAFF
D gene: .
V gene: TRBV14
clone size: .
J gene: TRBJ1-1

CDR3 DNA: TGTGCCAGTAGTATATATGGCAGGAAGGCCCTGTACTTC
CDR3 protein: CASSIYGRKALYF
D gene: .
V gene: TRBV19
clone size: few
J gene: TRBJ2-7

CDR3 DNA: TGTGCCAGTTACGGGAGACCCACCGACTCTGGGGCCAACGTCCTGACTTTC
CDR3 protein: CASYGRPTDSGANVLTF
D gene: .
V gene: TRBV19
clone size: .
J gene: TRBJ2-6

CDR3 DNA: TGTGCCAGCAGTTCCGGGACAGAAAAACGGAGGACCATATATTTT
CDR3 protein: CASSSGTEKRRTIYF
D gene: TRBD1
V gene: TRBV6-5
clone size: .
J gene: TRBJ1-3

CDR3 DNA: TGTGCCAGCAGCTTAGGTCGGGGGCCCTTCTATGGCTACACCTTC
CDR3 protein: CASSLGRGPFYGYTF
D gene: .
V gene: TRBV11-2
clone size: .
J gene: TRBJ1-2

CDR3 DNA: TGTGCCACCAGCAGAGATTCGCAGGGAAGCTATGGCTACACCTTC
CDR3 protein: CATSRDSQGSYGYTF
D gene: .
V gene: TRBV15
clone size: .
J gene: TRBJ1-2

CDR3 DNA: TGTGCCAGCAGCGTAGCTCCCCTAACGCTCGAGCAGTACTTC
CDR3 protein: CASSVAPLTLEQYF
D gene: .
V gene: TRBV9
clone size: .
J gene: TRBJ2-7

CDR3 DNA: TGTGCCAGCAGCCACGGACAGCCAGAACTCTATGGCTACACCTTC
CDR3 protein: CASSHGQPELYGYTF
D gene: .
V gene: TRBV5-4
clone size: few
J gene: TRBJ1-2

CDR3 DNA: TGTGCCAGCAGCTTGGGACAGAGCAATGAGCAGTTCTTC
CDR3 protein: CASSLGQSNEQFF
D gene: TRBD1
V gene: TRBV7-6
clone size: .
J gene: TRBJ2-1